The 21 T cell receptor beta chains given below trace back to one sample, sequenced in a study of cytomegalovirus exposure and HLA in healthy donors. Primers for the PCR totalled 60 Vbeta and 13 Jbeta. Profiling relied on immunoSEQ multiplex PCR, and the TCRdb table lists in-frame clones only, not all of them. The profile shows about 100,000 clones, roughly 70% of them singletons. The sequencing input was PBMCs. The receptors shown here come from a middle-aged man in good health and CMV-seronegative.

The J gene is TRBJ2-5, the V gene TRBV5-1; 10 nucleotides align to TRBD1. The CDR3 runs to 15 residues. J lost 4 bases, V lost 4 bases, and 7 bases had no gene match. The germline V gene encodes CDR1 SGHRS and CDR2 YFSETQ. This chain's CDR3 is CASSPSTGGTETQYF. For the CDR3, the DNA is TGCGCCAGCAGCCCTTCGACAGGGGGCACAGAGACCCAGTACTTC.

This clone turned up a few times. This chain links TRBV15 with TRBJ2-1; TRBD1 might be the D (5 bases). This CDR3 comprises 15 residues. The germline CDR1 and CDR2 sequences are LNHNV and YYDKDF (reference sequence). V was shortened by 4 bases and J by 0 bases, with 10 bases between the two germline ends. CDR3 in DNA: TGTGCCACCAGCACCAGACAGTACTCCTACAATGAGCAGTTCTTC. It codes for CATSTRQYSYNEQFF.

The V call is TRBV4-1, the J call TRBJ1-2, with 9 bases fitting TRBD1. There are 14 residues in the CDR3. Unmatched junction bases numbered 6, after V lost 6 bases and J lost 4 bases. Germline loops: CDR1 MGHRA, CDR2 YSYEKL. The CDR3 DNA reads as TGCGCCAGCAGTCGGACAGGGGTAGGCTATGGCTACACCTTC. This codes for CASSRTGVGYGYTF.

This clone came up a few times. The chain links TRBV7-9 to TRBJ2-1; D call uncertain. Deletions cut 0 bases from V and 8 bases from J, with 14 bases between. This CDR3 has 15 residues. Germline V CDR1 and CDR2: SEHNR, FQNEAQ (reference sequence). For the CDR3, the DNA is TGTGCCAGCAGCTTAGCTTCGTTAGTTCGCGATGAGCAGTTCTTC. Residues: CASSLASLVRDEQFF.

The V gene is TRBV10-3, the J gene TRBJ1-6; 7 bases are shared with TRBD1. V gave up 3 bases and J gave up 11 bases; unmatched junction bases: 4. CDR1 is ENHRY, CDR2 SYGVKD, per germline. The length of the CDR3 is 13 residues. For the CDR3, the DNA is TGTGCCATCAGTGAAGGGACAGACGCACCCCTCCACTTT. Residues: CAISEGTDAPLHF.

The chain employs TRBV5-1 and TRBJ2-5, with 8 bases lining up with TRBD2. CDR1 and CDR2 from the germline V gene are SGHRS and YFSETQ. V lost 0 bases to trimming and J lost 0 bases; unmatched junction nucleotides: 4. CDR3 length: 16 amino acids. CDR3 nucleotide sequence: TGCGCCAGCAGCTTGGCGGCTAGCGGGTACCAAGAGACCCAGTACTTC. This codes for CASSLAASGYQETQYF.

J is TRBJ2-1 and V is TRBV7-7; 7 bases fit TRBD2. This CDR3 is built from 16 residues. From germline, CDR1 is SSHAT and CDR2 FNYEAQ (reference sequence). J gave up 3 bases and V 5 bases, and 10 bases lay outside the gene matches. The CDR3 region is CASSRSAGADYNEQFF. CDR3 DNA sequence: TGTGCCAGCAGCCGCTCCGCGGGAGCCGACTACAATGAGCAGTTCTTC.

The CDR3: CASSQEPSVPTDTQYF. The DNA for the CDR3 is TGCGCCAGCAGCCAAGAACCCAGCGTACCCACAGATACGCAGTATTTT. This chain uses TRBV4-3 with TRBJ2-3, with D uncertain. The length of the CDR3 is 16 residues. Trimming took off 0 bases at V and 2 bases at J, with 12 bases between the two ends. Germline CDR1 is LGHNA and CDR2 is YSLEER.

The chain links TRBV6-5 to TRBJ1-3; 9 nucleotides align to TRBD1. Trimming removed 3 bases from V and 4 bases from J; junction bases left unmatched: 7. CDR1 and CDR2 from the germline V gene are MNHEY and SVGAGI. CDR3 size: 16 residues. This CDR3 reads CASSYRTGVLGNTIYF. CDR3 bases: TGTGCCAGCAGTTATAGGACAGGGGTTTTGGGAAACACCATATATTTT.

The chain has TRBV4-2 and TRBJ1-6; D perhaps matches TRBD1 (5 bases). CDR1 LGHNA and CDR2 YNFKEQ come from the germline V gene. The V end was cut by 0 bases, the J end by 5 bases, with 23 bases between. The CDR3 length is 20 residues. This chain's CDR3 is CASSQDVGGLGSTNNSPLHF. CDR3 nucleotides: TGTGCCAGCAGCCAAGATGTGGGGGGTTTAGGGTCCACCAATAATTCACCCCTCCACTTT.

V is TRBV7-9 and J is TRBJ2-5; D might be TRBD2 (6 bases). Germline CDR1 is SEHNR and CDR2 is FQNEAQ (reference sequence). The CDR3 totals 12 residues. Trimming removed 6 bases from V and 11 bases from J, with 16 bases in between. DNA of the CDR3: TGTGCCAGCAGTCAGACTCCGGGGGAGCAGTACTTC. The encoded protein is CASSQTPGEQYF.

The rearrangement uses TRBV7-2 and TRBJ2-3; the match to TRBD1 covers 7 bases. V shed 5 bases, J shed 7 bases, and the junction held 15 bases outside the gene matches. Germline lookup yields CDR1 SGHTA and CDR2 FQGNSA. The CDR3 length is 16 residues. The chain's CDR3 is CASSLRTGELRNTQYF. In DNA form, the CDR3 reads TGTGCCAGCAGCCTACGGACAGGTGAACTTAGAAATACGCAGTATTTT.

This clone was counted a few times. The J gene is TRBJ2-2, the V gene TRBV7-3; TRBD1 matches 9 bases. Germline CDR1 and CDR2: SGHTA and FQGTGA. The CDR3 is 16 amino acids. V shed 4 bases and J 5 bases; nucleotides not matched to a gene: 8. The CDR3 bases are TGTGCCAGCAGCTCGCCACAGGGGGCTGGAACCGGGGAGCTGTTTTTT. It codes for CASSSPQGAGTGELFF.

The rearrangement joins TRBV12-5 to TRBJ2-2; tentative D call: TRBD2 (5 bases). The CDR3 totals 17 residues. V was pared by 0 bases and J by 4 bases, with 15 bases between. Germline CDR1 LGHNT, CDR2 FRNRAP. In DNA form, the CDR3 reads TGTGCTAGTGGTTTGGTACAAGGGAGTTTAGGCACCGGGGAGCTGTTTTTT. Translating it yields CASGLVQGSLGTGELFF.

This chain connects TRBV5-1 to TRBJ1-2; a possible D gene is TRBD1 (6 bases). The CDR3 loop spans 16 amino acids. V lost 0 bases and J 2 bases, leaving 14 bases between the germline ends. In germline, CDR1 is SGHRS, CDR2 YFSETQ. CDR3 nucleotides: TGCGCCAGCAGCTTGGAAGGGGTGAGGGGGAACTATGGCTACACCTTC. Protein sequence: CASSLEGVRGNYGYTF.

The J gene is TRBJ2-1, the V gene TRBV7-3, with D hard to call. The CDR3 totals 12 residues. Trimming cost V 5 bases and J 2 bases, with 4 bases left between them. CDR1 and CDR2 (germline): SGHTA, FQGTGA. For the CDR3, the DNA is TGTGCCAGCAGCATTACCTACAATGAGCAGTTCTTC. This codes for CASSITYNEQFF.

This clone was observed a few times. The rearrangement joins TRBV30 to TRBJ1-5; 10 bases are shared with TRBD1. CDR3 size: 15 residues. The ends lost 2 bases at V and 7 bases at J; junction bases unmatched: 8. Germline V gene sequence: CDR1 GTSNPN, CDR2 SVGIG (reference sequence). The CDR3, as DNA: TGTGCCTGGAGTCCCTGGGACAGGGGAGGCCAGCCCCAGCATTTT. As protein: CAWSPWDRGGQPQHF.

CDR3 nucleotides: TGTGCCAGCAGTTCGAATTCGGATGAGCAGTTCTTC. Translated: CASSSNSDEQFF. The chain has TRBV27 and TRBJ2-1; D remains ambiguous. Per germline, CDR1 MNHEY and CDR2 SMNVEV (reference sequence). V lost 4 bases, J lost 8 bases, and 9 bases lay in between. The CDR3 has 12 amino acids.

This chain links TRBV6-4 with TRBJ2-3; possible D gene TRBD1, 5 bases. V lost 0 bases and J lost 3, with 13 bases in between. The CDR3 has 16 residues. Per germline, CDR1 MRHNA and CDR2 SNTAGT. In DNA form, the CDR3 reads TGTGCCAGCAGTGACTCAGGGGCGAAAGGGACAGATACGCAGTATTTT. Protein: CASSDSGAKGTDTQYF.

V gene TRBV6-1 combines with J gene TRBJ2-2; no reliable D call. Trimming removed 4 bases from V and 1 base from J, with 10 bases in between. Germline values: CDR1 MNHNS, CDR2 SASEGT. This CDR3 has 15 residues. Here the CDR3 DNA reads TGTGCCAGCAGTGGCACAGCTCTGAACACCGGGGAGCTGTTTTTT. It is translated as CASSGTALNTGELFF.

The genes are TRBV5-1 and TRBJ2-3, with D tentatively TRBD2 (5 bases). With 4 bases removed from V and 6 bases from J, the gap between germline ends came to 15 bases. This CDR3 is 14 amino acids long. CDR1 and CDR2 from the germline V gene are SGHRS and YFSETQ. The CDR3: CASSDQRPYDTQYF. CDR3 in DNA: TGCGCCAGCAGCGATCAGCGGCCGTACGATACGCAGTATTTT.